The clone carrying this T cell receptor beta chain was seen many times. This sample is drawn from a study of T-cell reconstitution after alpha-beta-depleted transplantation in children. CDR1 is SGHAT, CDR2 FQNNGV, per germline. The CDR3 is 15 amino acids. The V gene end was trimmed by 3 bases and the J gene end by 3 bases; junction bases not matched to a gene: 7. TCRbeta library construction was performed incorporating unique molecular identifiers. From the PCR reads, TCRdb called clonotypes with MiXCR, one entry per CDR3 protein. This sample yields about 200,000 distinct CDR3 sequences, of which just over 14% are seen a single time; approximately 13% belongs to the top ten.

This material consisted of PBMCs from the stem cell graft donor, taken from the stem cell graft. This clonotype originated in a human donor who donated a stem cell graft to a child with acute lymphoblastic leukemia. V and J are TRBV11-2 and TRBJ1-1; 7 bases line up with TRBD1. For the CDR3, the DNA is TGTGCCAGCAGCTTTGATCCCAGGGGGTACACTGAAGCTTTCTTT. Protein sequence: CASSFDPRGYTEAFF.